This T cell receptor beta chain appears in the sequencing data of a study of OX40 agonist ivuxolimab in advanced cancers. Study in general: Hepatocellular carcinoma, melanoma, renal cell or head and neck cancer affected the dose-escalation patients.

The germline V gene encodes CDR1 SEHNR and CDR2 FQNEAQ (reference sequence). J lost 7 bases, V lost 7 bases, and 4 bases had no gene match. The CDR3 is 14 amino acids. Here immunoSEQ multiplex PCR was the method, and the copy in TCRdb shows in-frame clones only, minus some. This table has 70,000 to 85,000 clones, around 94% appearing once. The chain has TRBV7-9 and TRBJ1-4; 12 bases are a match to TRBD1. Sequencing was performed on CD4+ or CD8+ T cells sorted from blood, taken in a trial of the OX40 agonist ivuxolimab. The receptor was isolated from an adult with an advanced solid tumor such as melanoma, head and neck, liver or kidney cancer. The CDR3 here is CASTGDRGLEKLFF. The DNA of the CDR3 is TGTGCCAGCACCGGGGACAGGGGGCTTGAAAAACTGTTTTTT.